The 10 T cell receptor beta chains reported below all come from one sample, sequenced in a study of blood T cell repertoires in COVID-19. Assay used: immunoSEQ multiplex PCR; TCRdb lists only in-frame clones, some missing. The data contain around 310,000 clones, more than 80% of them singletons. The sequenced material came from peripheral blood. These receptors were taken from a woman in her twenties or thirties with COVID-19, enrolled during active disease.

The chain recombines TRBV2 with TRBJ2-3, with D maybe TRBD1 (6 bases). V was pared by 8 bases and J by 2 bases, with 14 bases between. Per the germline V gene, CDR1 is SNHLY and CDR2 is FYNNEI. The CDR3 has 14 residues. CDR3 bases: TGTGCCAGCTTGGAGGACAGATCCACAGATACGCAGTATTTT. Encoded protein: CASLEDRSTDTQYF.

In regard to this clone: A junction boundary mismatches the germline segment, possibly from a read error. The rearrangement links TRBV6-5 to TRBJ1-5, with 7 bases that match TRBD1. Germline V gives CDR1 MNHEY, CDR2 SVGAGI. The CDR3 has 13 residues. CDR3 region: CASSYSTGRPLHF. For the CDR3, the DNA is TGTGCCAGCAGTTACTCGACAGGGCGTCCCCTGCATTTT.

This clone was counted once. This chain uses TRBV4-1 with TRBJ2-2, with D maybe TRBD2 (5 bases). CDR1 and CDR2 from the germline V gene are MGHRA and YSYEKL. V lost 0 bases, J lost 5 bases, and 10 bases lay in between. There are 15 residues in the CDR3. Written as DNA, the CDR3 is TGCGCCAGCAGCCAAGATTCAACTAGAACCGGGGAGCTGTTTTTT. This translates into CASSQDSTRTGELFF.

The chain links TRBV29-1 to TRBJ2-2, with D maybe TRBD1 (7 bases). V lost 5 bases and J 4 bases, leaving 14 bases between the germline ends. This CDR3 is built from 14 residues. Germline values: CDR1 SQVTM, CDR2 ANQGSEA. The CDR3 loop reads CSVLRGVGTGELFF. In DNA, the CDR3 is TGCAGCGTTCTCAGGGGGGTTGGCACCGGGGAGCTGTTTTTT.

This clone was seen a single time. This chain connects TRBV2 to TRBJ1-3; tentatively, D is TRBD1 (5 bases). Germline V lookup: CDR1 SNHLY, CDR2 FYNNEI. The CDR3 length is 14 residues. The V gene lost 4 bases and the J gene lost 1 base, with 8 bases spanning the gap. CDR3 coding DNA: TGTGCCAGCAGTGGGACAAGATCTGGAAACACCATATATTTT. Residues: CASSGTRSGNTIYF. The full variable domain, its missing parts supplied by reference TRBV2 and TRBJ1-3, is EPEVTQTPSHQVTQMGQEVILRCVPISNHLYFYWYRQILGQKVEFLVSFYNNEISEKSEIFDDQFSVERPDGSNFTLKIRSTKLEDSAMYFCASSGTRSGNTIYFGEGSWLTVV.

CDR3 loop: CASSSQTNEQFF. The CDR3 DNA is TGCGCCAGCAGCTCACAGACGAATGAGCAGTTCTTC. V is TRBV5-1 and J is TRBJ2-1; unclear D gene. The CDR3 is 12 residues long. Germline V lookup: CDR1 SGHRS, CDR2 YFSETQ. V was shortened by 3 bases and J by 7 bases, with 8 bases between the two germline ends.

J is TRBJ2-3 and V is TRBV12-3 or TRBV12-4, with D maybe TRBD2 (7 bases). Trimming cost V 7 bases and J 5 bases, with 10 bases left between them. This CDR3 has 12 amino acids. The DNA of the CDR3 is TGTGCCAGCATGAGGGGGGGAGATACGCAGTATTTT. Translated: CASMRGGDTQYF.

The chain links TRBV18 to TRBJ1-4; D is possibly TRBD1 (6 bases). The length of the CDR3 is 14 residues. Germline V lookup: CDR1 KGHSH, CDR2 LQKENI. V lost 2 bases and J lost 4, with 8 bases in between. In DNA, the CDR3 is TGTGCCAGCTCACCAGACAGGAGTAATGAAAAACTGTTTTTT. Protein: CASSPDRSNEKLFF.

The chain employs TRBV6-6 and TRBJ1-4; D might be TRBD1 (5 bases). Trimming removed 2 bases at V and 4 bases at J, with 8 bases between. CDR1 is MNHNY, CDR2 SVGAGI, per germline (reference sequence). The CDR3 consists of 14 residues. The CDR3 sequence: CASSYRGRNEKLFF. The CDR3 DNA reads TGTGCCAGCAGTTACAGGGGCCGTAATGAAAAACTGTTTTTT.

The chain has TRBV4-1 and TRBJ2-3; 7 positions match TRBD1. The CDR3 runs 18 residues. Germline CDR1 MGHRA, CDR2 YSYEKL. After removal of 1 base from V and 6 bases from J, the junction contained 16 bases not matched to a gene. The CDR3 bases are TGCGCCAGCAGCCAAGTCAGGACAGGAGCCTCCCGTAAGGATACGCAGTATTTT. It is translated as CASSQVRTGASRKDTQYF.